These 29 T cell receptor beta chains were all obtained from the same sample, sequenced in a study of blood T cell repertoires in COVID-19 (dated by TCRdb to 2020 to 2022). Receptors were amplified or captured by the immunoSEQ multiplex PCR assay. Here the immuneACCESS table is served through TCRdb, limited to in-frame sequences with V and J called. Missing clones are a known gap in these copies; in checked studies unresolved V genes cover under half, and the rest lacks a known reason. The sample table holds about 160,000 clones, of which about 88% were seen once. Jointly, the top ten make up more than 5% of the sample. Sequencing was carried out using peripheral blood. Source of these receptors: a woman aged 45-59 years with COVID-19, enrolled during active disease.

The V and J genes are TRBV15 and TRBJ1-2; a possible D gene is TRBD1 (5 bases). V lost 0 bases and J lost 0, with 8 bases in between. CDR3 size: 15 residues. The germline V gene encodes CDR1 LNHNV and CDR2 YYDKDF (reference sequence). The CDR3 region is CATSRDGTPNYGYTF. The DNA of the CDR3 is TGTGCCACCAGCAGAGACGGGACTCCTAACTATGGCTACACCTTC.

The J gene is TRBJ2-7, the V gene TRBV3-1 (or the pseudogene TRBV3-2); 8 nucleotides line up with TRBD1. Looked up from germline, CDR1 is LGHDT and CDR2 is YNNKEL (reference sequence). V trimming: 6 bases; J trimming: 6 bases; junction bases outside the gene matches: 4. This CDR3 is 12 amino acids long. CDR3 sequence: CASSFGQGEQYF. CDR3 sequence (DNA): TGTGCCAGCAGTTTCGGACAGGGCGAGCAGTACTTC.

The rearrangement joins TRBV6-2 or TRBV6-3 to TRBJ1-1; a weak D match, TRBD1 (6 bases). Germline-derived CDR1 and CDR2 are MNHEY and SVGEGT. The CDR3 contains 14 residues. Trimming took 0 bases from V and 10 from J, leaving 15 bases between them. The CDR3 spells CASSYSFNRDRAFF. The CDR3 region has the DNA TGTGCCAGCAGTTACTCGTTCAACAGGGACCGAGCTTTCTTT.

The chain joins TRBV9 to TRBJ1-2; 11 nucleotides match TRBD1. Germline trimming cut 4 bases from V and 5 bases from J; bases unmatched to any gene: 13. CDR1 and CDR2 from the germline V gene are SGDLS and YYNGEE. This CDR3 region has 17 residues. The CDR3 reads CASSPHGQGAISYGYTF. The CDR3 nucleotides are TGTGCCAGCAGCCCCCATGGACAGGGGGCTATCTCGTATGGCTACACCTTC.

The chain couples TRBV27 to TRBJ1-5; D perhaps matches TRBD1 (5 bases). The CDR3 spans 14 residues. The germline V gene has CDR1 MNHEY and CDR2 SMNVEV (reference sequence). V lost 6 bases to trimming and J lost 6 bases, with 15 bases between them. The CDR3 DNA reads TGTGCCAGCAGAACCGGGGGTATGGGTCAGCCCCAGCATTTT. Amino acids: CASRTGGMGQPQHF.

The chain has TRBV29-1 and TRBJ2-1; no clear D. The V end was cut by 7 bases, the J end by 0 bases, with 10 bases between. This CDR3 is 13 amino acids long. Germline-derived CDR1 and CDR2 are SQVTM and ANQGSEA. The CDR3 nucleotides read TGCAGCGGAGGTCTTACCTCCTACAATGAGCAGTTCTTC. It yields the protein CSGGLTSYNEQFF.

The chain recombines TRBV6-2 or TRBV6-3 with TRBJ2-7; 7 bases are a match to TRBD1. The V segment lost 0 bases and the J segment 3 bases; nucleotides outside the gene matches: 11. Germline loops: CDR1 MNHEY, CDR2 SVGEGT. There are 17 residues in the CDR3. CDR3 in DNA: TGTGCCAGCAGTTACTCGAGTAGAGGGGGCCCTAGCTACGAGCAGTACTTC. The encoded protein is CASSYSSRGGPSYEQYF.

This chain joins TRBV28 and TRBJ2-7, with D possibly matching TRBD2 (6 bases). CDR3 length equals 12 residues. The V end was cut by 8 bases, the J end by 3 bases, with 11 bases between. Germline loops: CDR1 MDHEN, CDR2 SYDVKM. As DNA, the CDR3 is TGTGCCAGCGGCCTAGCGTTCTACGAGCAGTACTTC. It yields the protein CASGLAFYEQYF.

This clone was recorded only once. The V gene is TRBV7-3, the J gene TRBJ2-2; the match to TRBD1 covers 10 bases. The germline CDR1 and CDR2 sequences are SGHTA and FQGTGA. V lost 1 base to trimming and J lost 0 bases; unmatched junction nucleotides: 5. CDR3 length equals 18 residues. CDR3 in DNA: TGTGCCAGCAGCTTAAAGGTGACAGGGGGCGCGAACACCGGGGAGCTGTTTTTT. As protein: CASSLKVTGGANTGELFF.

This clone has a handful of counts. The genes are TRBV6-1 and TRBJ1-1, with no clear D. Germline values: CDR1 MNHNS, CDR2 SASEGT. The germline V and J ends were trimmed by 3 bases and 6 bases, with 14 bases remaining between them. CDR3 length equals 14 residues. DNA for the CDR3: TGTGCCAGCAGTGATCCCGGGGTTTTGGCTGAAGCTTTCTTT. The encoded protein is CASSDPGVLAEAFF.

The chain recombines TRBV5-4 with TRBJ2-2; the match to TRBD2 covers 16 bases. V gave up 4 bases and J gave up 4 bases; unmatched junction bases: 10. The CDR3 sequence is 19 residues long. CDR1 and CDR2 from the germline V gene are SGHNT and YYREEE (reference sequence). CDR3 nucleotide sequence: TGTGCCAGCAGCCCGCCGGGACTAGCGGGGGGGGGAGGCACCGGGGAGCTGTTTTTT. This codes for CASSPPGLAGGGGTGELFF.

This rearrangement joins TRBV11-2 to TRBJ2-3; TRBD1 is a possible D gene (6 bases). The CDR3 covers 16 residues. V was clipped by 5 bases and J by 8 bases, with 23 bases between them. Germline V gene lookup returns CDR1 SGHAT and CDR2 FQNNGV. CDR3 residues: CASSPGTWLSLATQYF. DNA for the CDR3: TGTGCCAGCAGCCCAGGGACATGGCTTTCCCTCGCTACGCAGTATTTT.

This chain connects TRBV7-9 to TRBJ1-2; D is perhaps TRBD1 (5 bases). Deletions cut 3 bases from V and 1 base from J, with 15 bases between. In germline, CDR1 is SEHNR, CDR2 FQNEAQ (reference sequence). The CDR3 is made up of 16 amino acids. The chain's CDR3 is CASSLGPGGSNYGYTF. The CDR3 DNA is TGTGCCAGCAGCTTGGGGCCGGGGGGGAGTAACTATGGCTACACCTTC.

This clone appeared a single time. The V call is TRBV19, the J call TRBJ2-7, with a tentative D call TRBD2 (7 bases). V dropped 3 bases and J dropped 2 bases, with 17 bases sitting between them. Germline lookup yields CDR1 LNHDA and CDR2 SQIVND (reference sequence). The CDR3 has 16 residues. The CDR3 here is CASSMGGADGAYEQYF. In DNA, the CDR3 is TGTGCCAGTAGTATGGGGGGGGCCGACGGAGCCTACGAGCAGTACTTC.

The CDR3 DNA reads TGTGCCAGCAGCAGAAGGGGGTACGAGCAGTACTTC. This codes for CASSRRGYEQYF. The V call is TRBV2, the J call TRBJ2-7, with D possibly being TRBD1 (6 bases). The CDR3 length is 12 residues. Trimming took 6 bases from V and 4 from J, leaving 10 bases between them. CDR1 SNHLY and CDR2 FYNNEI come from the germline V gene.

V and J are TRBV5-4 and TRBJ1-3, with TRBD1 identical over 7 bases. Per the germline V gene, CDR1 is SGHNT and CDR2 is YYREEE (reference sequence). The CDR3 is 17 amino acids. Losses at the gene ends were 0 bases for V and 0 bases for J; bases not matched to a gene: 6. The CDR3 spells CASSLAGQSPSGNTIYF. The CDR3 coding sequence is TGTGCCAGCAGCTTGGCGGGACAGAGCCCCTCTGGAAACACCATATATTTT.

The V and J genes are TRBV4-1 and TRBJ1-1; the D gene is possibly TRBD1 (5 bases). Trimming shortened V by 1 base and J by 4 bases, and 13 bases separated the two germline ends. Germline CDR1 reads MGHRA; CDR2 reads YSYEKL. This CDR3 comprises 15 residues. In DNA form, the CDR3 reads TGCGCCAGCAGCCAAGGGGGGGAAGTATCCACTGAAGCTTTCTTT. It is translated as CASSQGGEVSTEAFF.

The rearrangement links TRBV6-5 to TRBJ2-7, with D tentatively TRBD2 (5 bases). Between the trimmed V and J ends, which lost 5 bases and 5 bases, there was a span of 10 bases. CDR3 length: 12 amino acids. The germline V gene has CDR1 MNHEY and CDR2 SVGAGI. CDR3 sequence reads: CASSTPGNEQYF. DNA of the CDR3: TGTGCCAGCAGTACCCCCGGGAACGAGCAGTACTTC.

This clone is a singleton in its sample. The CDR3 nucleotides are TGCGCCAGCAGCCGTACAGGGATGAACACTGAAGCTTTCTTT. The encoded protein is CASSRTGMNTEAFF. The V call is TRBV4-1, the J call TRBJ1-1; perhaps TRBD1 as D (6 bases). The V gene lost 4 bases and the J gene lost 0 bases, with 9 bases spanning the gap. CDR1 MGHRA and CDR2 YSYEKL come from the germline V gene. The CDR3 consists of 14 residues.

The chain combines TRBV19 with TRBJ2-2; 10 positions match TRBD1. This CDR3 comprises 15 residues. Germline V CDR1 and CDR2: LNHDA, SQIVND (reference sequence). V gave up 3 bases and J gave up 7 bases; unmatched junction bases: 5. The CDR3 here is CASSIRQGAGGELFF. CDR3 nucleotides: TGTGCCAGTAGTATTAGACAGGGGGCTGGCGGGGAGCTGTTTTTT. Filled out from reference TRBV19 and TRBJ2-2, the complete variable domain reads DGGITQSPKYLFRKEGQNVTLSCEQNLNHDAMYWYRQDPGQGLRLIYYSQIVNDFQKGDIAEGYSVSREKKESFPLTVTSAQKNPTAFYLCASSIRQGAGGELFFGEGSRLTVL.

The V gene is TRBV7-9, the J gene TRBJ1-1; D not certain. There are 17 residues in the CDR3. Looked up from germline, CDR1 is SEHNR and CDR2 is FQNEAQ (reference sequence). Deletions cut 4 bases from V and 1 base from J, with 19 bases between. The CDR3 DNA follows: TGTGCCAGCAGCTATTCAACGGGGTTTCCTGGGAACACTGAAGCTTTCTTT. Its translation is CASSYSTGFPGNTEAFF.

The genes are TRBV4-2 and TRBJ1-5; 9 nucleotides line up with TRBD1. With 3 bases clipped from V and 4 bases from J, the junction kept 4 bases outside the gene matches. Germline CDR1 and CDR2: LGHNA and YNFKEQ. The CDR3 is 15 residues long. CDR3: CASSQVGTGNQPQHF. As DNA, the CDR3 is TGTGCCAGCAGCCAGGTCGGGACAGGGAATCAGCCCCAGCATTTT.

The chain recombines TRBV30 with TRBJ1-1; TRBD1 matches at 9 bases. This CDR3 comprises 13 residues. Trimming at V came to 3 bases and at J to 5 bases, leaving 4 bases not matched to a gene. The germline V gene encodes CDR1 GTSNPN and CDR2 SVGIG (reference sequence). The CDR3 DNA follows: TGTGCCTGGAGGCGGACAGGGGTAACTGAAGCTTTCTTT. Its protein is CAWRRTGVTEAFF.

This clone showed up just once. The genes are TRBV12-3 or TRBV12-4 and TRBJ1-1; 9 nucleotides line up with TRBD1. The CDR3 sequence is 13 residues long. The V gene end was trimmed by 8 bases and the J gene end by 5 bases; junction bases not matched to a gene: 6. DNA of the CDR3: TGTGCCAGCCAGGGACAGGGATATACTGAAGCTTTCTTT. Translation gives CASQGQGYTEAFF.

V gene TRBV28 combines with J gene TRBJ1-1; a possible D gene is TRBD1 (6 bases). The V end lost 5 bases, the J end lost 5 bases, and 15 bases lay between the germline ends. The CDR3 runs 14 residues. Germline CDR1 and CDR2: MDHEN and SYDVKM. The chain's CDR3 is CASSPQGSWTEAFF. CDR3 nucleotides: TGTGCCAGCAGTCCACAGGGATCCTGGACTGAAGCTTTCTTT.

The chain employs TRBV2 and TRBJ1-6; D gene uncertain. This CDR3 comprises 16 residues. Per germline, CDR1 SNHLY and CDR2 FYNNEI. V was cut by 1 base and J by 7 bases, with 14 bases left in between. DNA for the CDR3: TGTGCCAGCAGTGAAGACAGTCCCTTCAGGAATTCACCCCTCCACTTT. It yields the protein CASSEDSPFRNSPLHF.

The chain carries TRBV5-4 and TRBJ1-1; D perhaps matches TRBD1 (5 bases). Germline loops: CDR1 SGHNT, CDR2 YYREEE (reference sequence). The CDR3 extends over 14 amino acids. V was pared by 2 bases and J by 3 bases, with 11 bases between. The DNA of the CDR3 is TGTGCCAGCAGCTTCCCTGGGGGGGACACTGAAGCTTTCTTT. This translates into CASSFPGGDTEAFF. The whole variable domain, filled in from reference TRBV5-4 and TRBJ1-1, reads ETGVTQSPTHLIKTRGQQVTLRCSSQSGHNTVSWYQQALGQGPQFIFQYYREEENGRGNFPPRFSGLQFPNYSSELNVNALELDDSALYLCASSFPGGDTEAFFGQGTRLTVV.

The chain joins TRBV7-9 to TRBJ2-5; 7 bases align to TRBD1. The V segment lost 5 bases and the J segment 9 bases; nucleotides outside the gene matches: 15. Germline V lookup: CDR1 SEHNR, CDR2 FQNEAQ (reference sequence). This CDR3 spans 15 amino acids. The CDR3 region has the DNA TGTGCCAGCAGCCCCTACGACAGGGCCCTCGGGGCCCAGTACTTC. Amino acids: CASSPYDRALGAQYF.

This sequence joins TRBV6-5 and TRBJ1-2; weak D call: TRBD1 (5 bases). This CDR3 comprises 12 residues. From germline, CDR1 is MNHEY and CDR2 SVGAGI. Trimming removed 7 bases from V and 3 bases from J, with 9 bases in between. In DNA form, the CDR3 reads TGTGCCAGCACCAAGACAGACTATGGCTACACCTTC. Its translation: CASTKTDYGYTF.